This T cell receptor beta chain was obtained from a study of CD8+ T cells in alopecia areata. Germline assignment: CDR1 SNHLY and CDR2 FYNNEI. V was pared by 5 bases and J by 0 bases, with 2 bases between. The CDR3 runs 13 residues. Investigators isolated RNA and reverse transcribed it into cDNA to act as the sequencing template. This table comes from immunoSEQ multiplex PCR, and its TCRdb copy is limited to in-frame clones, with some not included. The table has about 150,000 clones, more than 45% seen once. This chain uses TRBV2 with TRBJ2-6; D is undetermined. The TCR comes from a human donor with alopecia areata. Material for sequencing was CD4+ T cells sorted from blood. CDR3 nucleotides: TGTGCCAGCAGTTACTCTGGGGCCAACGTCCTGACTTTC. Its translation: CASSYSGANVLTF.